A single sample is the source of the 16 T cell receptor beta chains below, sequenced in a study of blood T cell repertoires in COVID-19. Clones were sequenced by immunoSEQ multiplex PCR, and TCRdb holds only the in-frame ones, with some missing. The table lists around 220,000 clones, 87% of them singletons. Sequencing was performed on PBMCs or T cells enriched from blood (not recorded which). The receptors were sampled from a woman aged 25 to 39 with acute COVID-19.

This sequence joins TRBV7-6 and TRBJ1-1, with D perhaps matching TRBD1 (5 bases). There are 15 residues in the CDR3. With 4 bases removed from V and 7 bases from J, the gap between germline ends came to 19 bases. The germline V gene encodes CDR1 SGHVS and CDR2 FNYEAQ. For the CDR3, the DNA is TGTGCCAGCAGCTCGCTTCAGGACGGGGGAATTGAAGCTTTCTTT. Residues: CASSSLQDGGIEAFF.

V and J are TRBV9 and TRBJ1-1, with no clear D. CDR1 and CDR2 (germline): SGDLS, YYNGEE. V was pared by 2 bases and J by 0 bases, with 11 bases between. The CDR3 totals 15 residues. The CDR3 spells CASSVTTVLNTEAFF. The CDR3 region has the DNA TGTGCCAGCAGCGTTACTACGGTTCTGAACACTGAAGCTTTCTTT.

V is TRBV7-2 and J is TRBJ2-1; 8 bases fit TRBD1. CDR3 length: 16 amino acids. J was trimmed by 7 bases and V by 7 bases; bases with no gene match: 15. Germline V CDR1 and CDR2: SGHTA, FQGNSA. CDR3 sequence reads: CASNPLFGTGRNEQFF. DNA for the CDR3: TGTGCCAGCAATCCGTTGTTCGGGACAGGAAGGAATGAGCAGTTCTTC.

The rearrangement links TRBV15 to TRBJ2-5; 7 bases align to TRBD2. Per germline, CDR1 LNHNV and CDR2 YYDKDF (reference sequence). The V segment lost 8 bases and the J segment 1 base; nucleotides outside the gene matches: 7. The CDR3 is 14 amino acids. The CDR3 coding sequence is TGTGCCACCCGTTTGGGGGGGATCCAAGAGACCCAGTACTTC. This translates into CATRLGGIQETQYF.

V is TRBV12-3 or TRBV12-4 and J is TRBJ1-2, with 8 bases aligning to TRBD1. This CDR3 region has 12 residues. V shed 7 bases, J shed 8 bases, and the junction held 6 bases outside the gene matches. CDR3 coding DNA: TGTGCCAGCACCCGGACAGGGTACGGCTACACCTTC. It specifies CASTRTGYGYTF.

The rearrangement joins TRBV2 to TRBJ1-3, with D maybe TRBD1 (5 bases). This CDR3 is built from 15 residues. The germline V gene has CDR1 SNHLY and CDR2 FYNNEI. V gave up 4 bases and J gave up 0 bases, with 10 bases separating them. DNA of the CDR3: TGTGCCAGCAGTGGACAGTCCGGCTCTGGAAACACCATATATTTT. It is translated as CASSGQSGSGNTIYF. The variable domain in full, completed from reference TRBV2 and TRBJ1-3, reads EPEVTQTPSHQVTQMGQEVILRCVPISNHLYFYWYRQILGQKVEFLVSFYNNEISEKSEIFDDQFSVERPDGSNFTLKIRSTKLEDSAMYFCASSGQSGSGNTIYFGEGSWLTVV.

V is TRBV3-1 (or the pseudogene TRBV3-2) and J is TRBJ2-1; tentative D call: TRBD2 (7 bases). CDR3 length equals 15 residues. The V end lost 7 bases, the J end lost 9 bases, and 22 bases lay between the germline ends. Germline values: CDR1 LGHDT, CDR2 YNNKEL (reference sequence). For the CDR3, the DNA is TGTGCCAGCACCCGTGGGGGGGCGATGGTCGGTGAGCAGTTCTTC. It specifies CASTRGGAMVGEQFF.

This chain uses TRBV2 with TRBJ2-3; D is perhaps TRBD2 (6 bases). V was trimmed by 6 bases and J by 0 bases, leaving 10 bases between them. CDR1 and CDR2 from the germline V gene are SNHLY and FYNNEI. CDR3 length equals 14 residues. DNA of the CDR3: TGTGCCAGCAGCTCCGGGACTAGCACAGATACGCAGTATTTT. It is translated as CASSSGTSTDTQYF. Supplemented by reference TRBV2 and TRBJ2-3, the full variable domain reads EPEVTQTPSHQVTQMGQEVILRCVPISNHLYFYWYRQILGQKVEFLVSFYNNEISEKSEIFDDQFSVERPDGSNFTLKIRSTKLEDSAMYFCASSSGTSTDTQYFGPGTRLTVL.

The chain carries TRBV28 and TRBJ1-2; D may be TRBD1 (6 bases). CDR1 is MDHEN and CDR2 is SYDVKM in the germline V gene. Trimming took off 4 bases at V and 2 bases at J, with 14 bases between the two ends. The CDR3 totals 15 residues. CDR3 sequence (DNA): TGTGCCAGCAGTTCCGTGGCAGGGGCAAACTATGGCTACACCTTC. Protein product: CASSSVAGANYGYTF.

The rearrangement joins TRBV27 to TRBJ2-3, with D maybe TRBD1 (6 bases). Germline values: CDR1 MNHEY, CDR2 SMNVEV (reference sequence). The CDR3 is 17 amino acids. With 6 bases removed from V and 2 bases from J, the gap between germline ends came to 21 bases. The CDR3: CASRYTGTRAFTDTQYF. In DNA form, the CDR3 reads TGTGCCAGCAGATACACCGGGACACGAGCATTCACAGATACGCAGTATTTT.

V gene TRBV24-1 combines with J gene TRBJ2-2; possibly TRBD2 for D (6 bases). The CDR3 totals 14 residues. V was cut by 8 bases and J by 8 bases, with 17 bases left in between. The germline V gene encodes CDR1 KGHDR and CDR2 SFDVKD. CDR3 protein: CATKEGQGMGELFF. In DNA, the CDR3 is TGTGCCACCAAGGAGGGTCAGGGTATGGGGGAGCTGTTTTTT.

This clone has ten or more counts. The chain employs TRBV28 and TRBJ1-5; no definite D call. V was cut by 6 bases and J by 5 bases, with 11 bases left in between. The CDR3 is made up of 13 amino acids. Germline CDR1 MDHEN, CDR2 SYDVKM. The chain's CDR3 is CASSYSYYQPQHF. DNA of the CDR3: TGTGCCAGCAGCTACAGTTACTATCAGCCCCAGCATTTT.

This chain joins TRBV30 and TRBJ1-4; 8 bases agree with TRBD1. The J segment lost 5 bases and the V segment lost 4 bases, leaving 9 bases of the junction unmatched. This CDR3 comprises 15 residues. The germline V gene encodes CDR1 GTSNPN and CDR2 SVGIG (reference sequence). CDR3 in DNA: TGTGCCTGGACAGCTGTTGGACAGGGAAATGAAAAACTGTTTTTT. Translated, it gives CAWTAVGQGNEKLFF. Full variable domain (missing parts from reference TRBV30 and TRBJ1-4): SQTIHQWPATLVQPVGSPLSLECTVEGTSNPNLYWYRQAAGRGLQLLFYSVGIGQISSEVPQNLSASRPQDRQFILSSKKLLLSDSGFYLCAWTAVGQGNEKLFFGSGTQLSVL.

The gene calls are TRBV28 and TRBJ2-7; D unresolved. V was pared by 4 bases and J by 3 bases, with 16 bases between. Germline assignment: CDR1 MDHEN and CDR2 SYDVKM. This CDR3 region has 15 residues. In nucleotides, the CDR3 is TGTGCCAGCAGTTCCCCCCCGACCGGGTTCTACGAGCAGTACTTC. Protein: CASSSPPTGFYEQYF.

This rearrangement joins TRBV9 to TRBJ2-3; a weak D match, TRBD1 (5 bases). The germline gives CDR1 SGDLS, CDR2 YYNGEE. The CDR3 contains 16 residues. V lost 6 bases to trimming and J lost 2 bases, with 19 bases between them. Here the CDR3 reads CASTVGPSGSTDTQYF. As DNA, the CDR3 is TGTGCCAGCACCGTGGGGCCCAGTGGGTCCACAGATACGCAGTATTTT. The whole variable domain, remainder taken from reference TRBV9 and TRBJ2-3, is DSGVTQTPKHLITATGQRVTLRCSPRSGDLSVYWYQQSLDQGLQFLIQYYNGEERAKGNILERFSAQQFPDLHSELNLSSLELGDSALYFCASTVGPSGSTDTQYFGPGTRLTVL.

CDR3 amino acids: CAISDRDTRGGEQYF. Written as DNA, the CDR3 is TGTGCCATCAGTGACCGGGACACCCGGGGTGGCGAGCAGTACTTC. The rearrangement joins TRBV10-3 to TRBJ2-7, with a tentative D call TRBD1 (6 bases). The CDR3 has 15 amino acids. Germline CDR1 ENHRY, CDR2 SYGVKD. V lost 3 bases to trimming and J lost 6 bases, with 18 bases between them.